These T cell receptor beta chains were read from a single sample in a study of blood T cell repertoires in COVID-19. Sequencing was performed with immunoSEQ multiplex PCR; in TCRdb, only in-frame clones are kept and a portion is missing. Here the sample spans approximately 160,000 clones, 70% to 90% being singletons. The sequenced sample was peripheral blood. All receptors come from a woman in her 70s with acute or convalescent COVID-19. The CDR3 runs from the conserved cysteine through the conserved F or W. Each record gives: clone size, D gene, V gene, J gene, CDR3 protein, CDR3 DNA. D genes are given only for firm matches. A row's size may be missing; if present it is once, few, many or a size class.

-	-	TRBV27	TRBJ2-7	CASQKLGSGSYEQYF	TGTGCCAGCCAAAAACTAGGTTCGGGTTCCTACGAGCAGTACTTC
-	TRBD2	TRBV5-1	TRBJ2-3	CASSPWTSGGLTDTQYF	TGCGCCAGCAGCCCGTGGACTAGCGGGGGACTCACAGATACGCAGTATTTT
-	TRBD2	TRBV9	TRBJ2-5	CASSVAVGGDETQYF	TGTGCCAGCAGCGTAGCCGTGGGGGGGGATGAGACCCAGTACTTC
-	TRBD2	TRBV30	TRBJ2-3	CAWSVLGGGLADTQYF	TGTGCCTGGAGTGTGCTCGGGGGGGGCCTTGCAGATACGCAGTATTTT
-	TRBD1	TRBV30	TRBJ1-4	CAWGGDRGHEKLFF	TGTGCCTGGGGGGGAGACAGGGGGCACGAAAAACTGTTTTTT
-	TRBD2	TRBV6-2/TRBV6-3	TRBJ2-3	CASSPGLAGGEYTQYF	TGTGCCAGCAGTCCGGGACTAGCGGGGGGAGAATATACGCAGTATTTT
few	-	TRBV28	TRBJ1-6	CASRAGTLSPLHF	TGTGCCAGCAGGGCCGGGACTCTTTCACCCCTCCACTTT
-	TRBD1	TRBV5-1	TRBJ1-1	CASSSGQGSIAEAFF	TGCGCCAGCAGCTCCGGACAGGGAAGTATCGCTGAAGCTTTCTTT
-	-	TRBV18	TRBJ1-3	CASSPALGASGNTIYF	TGTGCCAGCTCACCCGCTCTGGGGGCCTCTGGAAACACCATATATTTT
-	TRBD1	TRBV4-1	TRBJ1-1	CASSQDRQGANTEAFF	TGCGCCAGCAGCCAAGATCGGCAGGGGGCGAACACTGAAGCTTTCTTT
-	-	TRBV2	TRBJ1-5	CASSRTDQPQHF	TGTGCCAGCAGTCGAACTGATCAGCCCCAGCATTTT
-	-	TRBV29-1	TRBJ2-5	CSAGGLQETQYF	TGCAGCGCAGGAGGACTGCAAGAGACCCAGTACTTC
-	-	TRBV28	TRBJ1-6	CASSSLSGANSPLHF	TGTGCCAGCAGTTCCTTATCGGGTGCAAATTCACCCCTCCACTTT
-	TRBD1	TRBV7-2	TRBJ1-1	CASSPSRTGSTEAFF	TGTGCCAGCAGCCCATCAAGGACAGGGAGCACTGAAGCTTTCTTT
-	-	TRBV5-8	TRBJ1-3	CASSLQGRNTIYF	TGTGCCAGCAGCTTACAGGGTAGAAACACCATATATTTT
-	TRBD1	TRBV25-1	TRBJ1-2	CASSAAGQGYGYTF	TGTGCCAGCAGTGCCGCGGGACAGGGCTATGGCTACACCTTC
-	-	TRBV9	TRBJ1-1	CASTRGAPNTEAFF	TGTGCCAGCACCCGGGGGGCACCGAACACTGAAGCTTTCTTT
-	-	TRBV9	TRBJ2-2	CASSSGGGGANTGELFF	TGTGCCAGCAGCTCAGGAGGAGGGGGCGCGAACACCGGGGAGCTGTTTTTT
-	TRBD1	TRBV19	TRBJ1-5	CASTRDRGLANQPQHF	TGTGCCAGTACGAGGGACAGGGGTTTAGCCAATCAGCCCCAGCATTTT
-	-	TRBV7-9	TRBJ1-1	CASSPVVGQKNTEAFF	TGTGCCAGCAGCCCTGTCGTAGGACAGAAAAACACTGAAGCTTTCTTT
-	TRBD1	TRBV3-1/TRBV3-2	TRBJ1-4	CASSQGTAGEKLFF	TGTGCCAGCAGCCAGGGGACAGCAGGGGAAAAACTGTTTTTT
-	-	TRBV29-1	TRBJ1-1	CSVVQGIAEAFF	TGCAGCGTCGTTCAGGGGATCGCTGAAGCTTTCTTT
-	TRBD1	TRBV27	TRBJ1-1	CASSLYPDRVNTEAFF	TGTGCCAGCAGTTTATATCCCGACAGGGTTAACACTGAAGCTTTCTTT
once	TRBD1	TRBV6-6	TRBJ1-5	CASRNTGGAGQPQHF	TGTGCCAGCAGGAATACAGGGGGCGCGGGTCAGCCCCAGCATTTT
few	-	TRBV28	TRBJ2-7	CAVSPIKTGREQYF	TGTGCCGTCAGCCCCATCAAGACAGGTCGGGAGCAGTACTTC
-	TRBD1	TRBV5-5	TRBJ1-5	CASSLSGQGFQPQHF	TGTGCCAGCAGCTTGTCGGGACAGGGGTTCCAGCCCCAGCATTTT
-	-	TRBV30	TRBJ1-6	CAWNPGMNSPLHF	TGTGCCTGGAATCCGGGGATGAATTCACCCCTCCACTTT
-	-	TRBV6-5	TRBJ1-2	CASSYSDRSNYGYTF	TGTGCCAGCAGTTACTCCGACAGATCAAACTATGGCTACACCTTC
-	-	TRBV11-2	TRBJ1-2	CASSFLGGGYTF	TGTGCCAGCAGCTTTTTGGGGGGAGGCTACACCTTC
-	-	TRBV6-1	TRBJ2-1	CAGSSGPTYNEQFF	TGTGCCGGATCCAGCGGGCCAACCTACAATGAGCAGTTCTTC
few	-	TRBV7-2	TRBJ2-7	CASSLGNTGLSYEQYF	TGTGCCAGCAGCTTAGGGAACACAGGGCTCTCCTACGAGCAGTACTTC
-	-	TRBV29-1	TRBJ2-7	CSVLGGTSYEQYF	TGCAGCGTCCTGGGCGGGACCTCCTACGAGCAGTACTTC
once	-	TRBV4-3	TRBJ1-5	CASSQQPGANQPQHF	TGCGCCAGCAGCCAACAGCCAGGGGCTAATCAGCCCCAGCATTTT
-	-	TRBV11-3	TRBJ2-3	CASSQRSADTQYF	TGTGCCAGCAGCCAAAGGAGCGCAGATACGCAGTATTTT
once	TRBD1	TRBV28	TRBJ2-1	CASSRDRGYEQFF	TGTGCCAGCAGCCGGGACAGGGGATATGAGCAGTTCTTC
-	TRBD1	TRBV24-1	TRBJ1-5	CATSDGTGLNQPQHF	TGTGCCACCAGTGATGGGACAGGGCTCAATCAGCCCCAGCATTTT
-	TRBD1	TRBV4-1	TRBJ1-1	CASSQGDRGNTEAFF	TGCGCCAGCAGCCAAGGGGACAGGGGGAACACTGAAGCTTTCTTT
-	-	TRBV4-1	TRBJ1-2	CASSQFAGYGYTF	TGCGCCAGCAGCCAATTCGCAGGCTATGGCTACACCTTC
once	-	TRBV6-6	TRBJ1-5	CASTIDSHQPQHF	TGTGCCAGCACCATAGACAGTCATCAGCCCCAGCATTTT
-	TRBD2	TRBV7-8	TRBJ2-5	CASSLALRAGGFQETQYF	TGTGCCAGCAGCTTAGCGTTACGAGCGGGAGGGTTCCAAGAGACCCAGTACTTC
-	TRBD1	TRBV12-3/TRBV12-4	TRBJ2-1	CASRAGTVHEQFF	TGTGCCAGCAGGGCTGGGACAGTGCATGAGCAGTTCTTC
few	TRBD2	TRBV4-1	TRBJ2-1	CASSQRESLAASSYNEQFF	TGCGCCAGCAGCCAAAGAGAGTCCCTAGCGGCAAGCTCCTACAATGAGCAGTTCTTC
-	TRBD1	TRBV2	TRBJ2-7	CASSEETGGEQYF	TGTGCCAGCAGTGAGGAGACAGGGGGCGAGCAGTACTTC
-	-	TRBV5-1	TRBJ1-5	CASSLAGVSNQPQHF	TGCGCCAGCAGCTTGGCAGGGGTTAGCAATCAGCCCCAGCATTTT
-	-	TRBV24-1	TRBJ2-4	CATSERTNLRGPAKNIQYF	TGTGCCACCAGTGAACGGACTAACCTCCGCGGCCCAGCCAAAAACATTCAGTACTTC
-	-	TRBV10-3	TRBJ1-1	CASWATGSNTEAFF	TGTGCCAGTTGGGCGACAGGTTCGAACACTGAAGCTTTCTTT
-	-	TRBV4-2	TRBJ2-2	CASSQETGDTGELFF	TGTGCCAGCAGCCAGGAAACAGGAGACACCGGGGAGCTGTTTTTT
-	-	TRBV5-5	TRBJ1-5	CASSLQGKDQPQHF	TGTGCCAGCAGCTTGCAGGGGAAGGATCAGCCCCAGCATTTT
-	TRBD1	TRBV6-1	TRBJ1-5	CASSERQGAHGQPQHF	TGTGCCAGCAGTGAACGACAGGGGGCGCACGGACAGCCCCAGCATTTT
few	-	TRBV19	TRBJ1-2	CASSMAVSGHAGYTF	TGTGCCAGTAGTATGGCCGTTTCGGGACACGCCGGCTACACCTTC
-	-	TRBV20-1	TRBJ1-1	CSATSDWAFF	TGCAGTGCTACCTCAGATTGGGCTTTCTTT
-	TRBD1	TRBV9	TRBJ2-7	CASSVGQGVPYEQYF	TGTGCCAGCAGCGTTGGACAGGGGGTCCCCTACGAGCAGTACTTC
-	-	TRBV30	TRBJ1-5	CAWSQGTSNQPQHF	TGTGCCTGGAGTCAGGGAACTAGCAATCAGCCCCAGCATTTT
-	-	TRBV9	TRBJ1-1	CASSPTGTEAFF	TGTGCCAGCAGCCCTACCGGGACAGAAGCTTTCTTT
-	-	TRBV6-6	TRBJ2-2	CASSAATYTGELFF	TGTGCCAGCAGTGCCGCCACTTACACCGGGGAGCTGTTTTTT
-	-	TRBV5-1	TRBJ1-2	CASQLGAFTGYGYTF	TGCGCCAGCCAGCTTGGAGCGTTTACGGGCTATGGCTACACCTTC
-	-	TRBV4-1	TRBJ1-2	CASSQSLPGLSYTF	TGCGCCAGCAGCCAATCATTACCGGGACTCAGCTACACCTTC
-	TRBD1	TRBV14	TRBJ2-5	CASSPGQGYNQETQYF	TGTGCCAGCAGCCCAGGACAGGGCTACAACCAAGAGACCCAGTACTTC
-	-	TRBV4-3	TRBJ1-4	CASSYSLTGGEKLFF	TGCGCCAGCAGCTACTCCCTGACAGGAGGTGAAAAACTGTTTTTT